These 6 T cell receptor beta chains were sequenced from one sample in a study of early T cells in non-severe SARS-CoV-2 infection. TCRdb re-analysed the 5' RACE reads in MiXCR, keeping a single row per CDR3 protein. Of 100,000 to 150,000 distinct CDR3 sequences listed, about 15% are singletons. Sequences were obtained from whole blood. The source is an adult who was a healthcare worker with PCR-confirmed SARS-CoV-2 infection or an uninfected control (not recorded which).

This clonotype has at least ten counts. The V and J genes are TRBV10-3 and TRBJ2-7, with a possible D match to TRBD1 (5 bases). Deletions cut 8 bases from V and 4 bases from J, with 15 bases between. The CDR3 runs 13 residues. The V gene's germline CDR1 is ENHRY and CDR2 SYGVKD. The CDR3 DNA reads as TGTGCCATCTCTGCAGGGTTAGAGTACGAGCAGTACTTC. This sequence encodes CAISAGLEYEQYF.

The genes are TRBV4-1 and TRBJ2-2; TRBD2 matches 7 bases. CDR3 size: 15 residues. The V gene end was trimmed by 8 bases and the J gene end by 3 bases; junction bases not matched to a gene: 9. The germline gives CDR1 MGHRA, CDR2 YSYEKL. CDR3: CASRGSELDTGELFF. The CDR3 DNA is TGCGCCAGCCGCGGGAGTGAGTTGGACACCGGGGAGCTGTTTTTT.

This chain joins TRBV19 and TRBJ2-3, with 7 bases matching TRBD1. This CDR3 spans 14 amino acids. V shed 4 bases, J shed 2 bases, and the junction held 3 bases outside the gene matches. The germline V gene has CDR1 LNHDA and CDR2 SQIVND (reference sequence). The CDR3 DNA reads as TGTGCCAGTAGTACACAGGGGAACACAGATACGCAGTATTTT. It is translated as CASSTQGNTDTQYF.

The gene calls are TRBV6-6 and TRBJ1-4; D uncertain. Trimming took 9 bases from V and 3 from J, leaving 11 bases between them. This CDR3 region has 13 residues. The germline V gene has CDR1 MNHNY and CDR2 SVGAGI (reference sequence). CDR3 sequence (DNA): TGTGCCAGGACGGATGCAGCTAATGAAAAACTGTTTTTT. Encoded protein: CARTDAANEKLFF.

This clonotype has a handful of counts. The chain couples TRBV3-1 to TRBJ2-5, with 7 bases lining up with TRBD2. The V gene's germline CDR1 is LGHDT and CDR2 YNNKEL (reference sequence). The CDR3 has 16 residues. V was clipped by 1 base and J by 3 bases; unmatched bases: 8. CDR3 protein: CASSQGSASGKETQYF. Written as DNA, the CDR3 is TGTGCCAGCAGCCAAGGATCGGCTAGCGGCAAAGAGACCCAGTACTTC.

This clonotype was counted a few times. This chain connects TRBV6-1 to TRBJ2-5; D is ambiguous. Germline V CDR1 and CDR2: MNHNS, SASEGT. This CDR3 is 15 amino acids long. The V end lost 7 bases, the J end lost 5 bases, and 20 bases lay between the germline ends. The CDR3 sequence: CASNEAQNSWETQYF. The CDR3, as DNA: TGTGCCAGCAACGAGGCCCAGAACTCGTGGGAGACCCAGTACTTC.